This T cell receptor beta chain came from a study of blood T cell repertoires in COVID-19. V was pared by 3 bases and J by 0 bases, with 14 bases of the junction left unmatched. CDR1 and CDR2 (germline): GTSNPN, SVGIG (reference sequence). The CDR3 spans 19 residues. This table comes from immunoSEQ multiplex PCR, and its TCRdb copy is limited to in-frame clones, with some not included. The table records 300,000 to 450,000 clones, around nine tenths of them present only once. The sequenced sample consisted of PBMCs or T cells enriched from blood (not recorded which). The clonotype was recovered from a woman in her 30s who had been exposed to COVID-19. J is TRBJ2-7 and V is TRBV30; 13 nucleotides align to TRBD2. The CDR3: CAWSPKGLAGKGYSYEQYF. The CDR3 region has the DNA TGTGCCTGGAGCCCAAAGGGACTAGCGGGAAAGGGGTACTCCTACGAGCAGTACTTC. The full variable domain, with the rest looked up from reference TRBV30 and TRBJ2-7, is SQTIHQWPATLVQPVGSPLSLECTVEGTSNPNLYWYRQAAGRGLQLLFYSVGIGQISSEVPQNLSASRPQDRQFILSSKKLLLSDSGFYLCAWSPKGLAGKGYSYEQYFGPGTRLTVT.